Below are 2 T cell receptor beta chains sequenced from a single sample in a study of blood T cell repertoires in COVID-19. Repertoires were generated with immunoSEQ multiplex PCR, while TCRdb's copy carries only in-frame clones and drops some. The sample records approximately 200,000 clones, 70% to 90% being singletons. Input material: peripheral blood. These TCRs come from a young man with acute or convalescent COVID-19.

The chain uses TRBV7-8 and TRBJ2-5, with D possibly being TRBD1 (5 bases). The germline V gene encodes CDR1 SGHVS and CDR2 FQNEAQ. Trimming left V 6 bases short and J 2 bases short, with 28 bases between. This CDR3 region has 19 residues. The CDR3: CASRQEYWKKAAEQETQYF. The DNA of the CDR3 is TGTGCCAGCAGACAGGAGTATTGGAAGAAGGCGGCCGAACAAGAGACCCAGTACTTC.

The V gene is TRBV19, the J gene TRBJ1-5; 8 nucleotides agree with TRBD1. Germline lookup yields CDR1 LNHDA and CDR2 SQIVND (reference sequence). Trimming took 5 bases from V and 7 from J; bases not matched to a gene: 7. CDR3 length equals 14 residues. CDR3 loop: CASSFQGALQPQHF. The DNA for the CDR3 is TGTGCCAGTAGTTTCCAGGGGGCGTTGCAGCCCCAGCATTTT. Looking up the rest from reference TRBV19 and TRBJ1-5 gives the full variable domain: DGGITQSPKYLFRKEGQNVTLSCEQNLNHDAMYWYRQDPGQGLRLIYYSQIVNDFQKGDIAEGYSVSREKKESFPLTVTSAQKNPTAFYLCASSFQGALQPQHFGDGTRLSIL.